Listed below are T cell receptor beta chains from one sample, sequenced in a study of T-cell reconstitution after alpha-beta-depleted transplantation in children. In TCRdb, the PCR reads were re-called with MiXCR into one record per CDR3 protein. The sample lists 250,000 to 400,000 distinct CDR3 sequences, approximately 20% seen once, with approximately 11% in the top ten. Source: PBMCs, mostly from graft donor cells, taken 180 days after TCRalphabeta/CD19-depleted stem cell transplant. The origin of the receptors is a male patient aged 5 to 17 who had a stem cell transplant for acute lymphoblastic leukemia, so the T cells may come from the graft donor. Both conserved end residues are part of each CDR3. A D gene is named only where the DNA matches it firmly. The listing skips clone size in some rows; elsewhere it reads once, few, many or a size class.

CDR3nt: TGTGCCACCAGCAGAGATCATATGGGCGAGCAGTACTTC; CDR3aa: CATSRDHMGEQYF; d_gene: NA; abundance: NA; j_gene: TRBJ2-7; v_gene: TRBV15
CDR3nt: TGCAGTGCGGGGAAAGAGACCCAGTACTTC; CDR3aa: CSAGKETQYF; d_gene: NA; abundance: NA; j_gene: TRBJ2-5; v_gene: TRBV20-1
CDR3nt: TGTGCCAGTCCTCCACCGGGACAGGGGTCCTACGAGCAGTACTTC; CDR3aa: CASPPPGQGSYEQYF; d_gene: TRBD1; abundance: few; j_gene: TRBJ2-7; v_gene: TRBV3-1
CDR3nt: TGCAGTGCTCCACGGTTTGGGGTACCACAAGAGACCCAGTACTTC; CDR3aa: CSAPRFGVPQETQYF; d_gene: NA; abundance: few; j_gene: TRBJ2-5; v_gene: TRBV20-1
CDR3nt: TGCGCCAGCAGCTCGCCACAGGGGGCTAACTATAATTCACCCCTCCACTTT; CDR3aa: CASSSPQGANYNSPLHF; d_gene: TRBD1; abundance: NA; j_gene: TRBJ1-6; v_gene: TRBV5-1
CDR3nt: TGCGCCAGCAGCTTGAGGATTGAGGCCGGGGAGCTGTTTTTT; CDR3aa: CASSLRIEAGELFF; d_gene: NA; abundance: few; j_gene: TRBJ2-2; v_gene: TRBV5-1
CDR3nt: TGTGCCACCAGTGACCGCCGGGCTGGGGCCAACGTCCTGACTTTC; CDR3aa: CATSDRRAGANVLTF; d_gene: NA; abundance: few; j_gene: TRBJ2-6; v_gene: TRBV24-1
CDR3nt: TGTGCCACCAGTGATTCCATAGGGTTCACCGGGGAGCTGTTTTTT; CDR3aa: CATSDSIGFTGELFF; d_gene: NA; abundance: few; j_gene: TRBJ2-2; v_gene: TRBV24-1
CDR3nt: TGTGCCAGCAGTACGGGACAGCCCCTCTACTATGGCTACACCTTC; CDR3aa: CASSTGQPLYYGYTF; d_gene: TRBD1; abundance: few; j_gene: TRBJ1-2; v_gene: TRBV3-1
CDR3nt: TGTGCCAGCTCACCACCAAAGGGACAGGGAGAGGATCCCTACGAGCAGTACTTC; CDR3aa: CASSPPKGQGEDPYEQYF; d_gene: TRBD1; abundance: few; j_gene: TRBJ2-7; v_gene: TRBV18
CDR3nt: TGTGCCAGCTCACCCGACCAGGTCGGCGAGCAGTACTTC; CDR3aa: CASSPDQVGEQYF; d_gene: NA; abundance: NA; j_gene: TRBJ2-7; v_gene: TRBV18